This TCR beta chain was identified in a study of blood T cell repertoires in COVID-19. The germline gives CDR1 LGHDT, CDR2 YNNKEL (reference sequence). The CDR3 contains 15 residues. J lost 2 bases, V lost 1 base, and 1 base had no gene match. Study processing details: The authors estimated nucleated cell counts from reference gene primer amplification. Repertoires were generated with immunoSEQ multiplex PCR, while TCRdb's copy carries only in-frame clones and drops some. That table supplies the V and J calls and clone size; D and trimming were determined from the DNA. The data contain over 150,000 clones, about 80% of them singletons.

The sequenced material came from peripheral blood. This receptor was identified in a woman aged 55 to 70 with acute or convalescent COVID-19. The chain links TRBV3-1 (or the pseudogene TRBV3-2) to TRBJ1-3; 8 bases are a match to TRBD1. CDR3 protein: CASSQGTGTGNTIYF. CDR3 sequence (DNA): TGTGCCAGCAGCCAAGGGACAGGGACTGGAAACACCATATATTTT.